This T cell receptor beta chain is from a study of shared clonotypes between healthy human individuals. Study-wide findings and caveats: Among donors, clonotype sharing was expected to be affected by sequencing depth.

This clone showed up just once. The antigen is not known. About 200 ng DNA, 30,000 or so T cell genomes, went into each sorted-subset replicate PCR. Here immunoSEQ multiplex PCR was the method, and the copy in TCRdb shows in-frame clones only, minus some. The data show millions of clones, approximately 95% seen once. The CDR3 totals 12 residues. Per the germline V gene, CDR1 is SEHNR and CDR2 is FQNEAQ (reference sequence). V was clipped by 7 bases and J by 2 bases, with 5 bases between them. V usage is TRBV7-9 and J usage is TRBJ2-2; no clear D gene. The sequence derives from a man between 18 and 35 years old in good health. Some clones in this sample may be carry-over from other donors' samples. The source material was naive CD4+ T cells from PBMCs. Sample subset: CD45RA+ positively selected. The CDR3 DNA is TGTGCCAGCAACCATAACACCGGGGAGCTGTTTTTT. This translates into CASNHNTGELFF.